This section outlines one T cell receptor beta chain sequence together with its context. The record originates from a study of graft-versus-host responses after intestinal transplantation. Labeling with CFSE marked around 200,000 responder cells, which were plated with around 200,000 irradiated, violet-dye-labeled stimulator cells. Libraries were prepared by immunoSEQ multiplex PCR; TCRdb keeps only in-frame clonotypes and omits some of them. Here the sample spans roughly 14,000 clones, almost 30% being singletons. The CDR3 has 18 amino acids. Germline assignment: CDR1 SEHNR and CDR2 FQNEAQ (reference sequence). The V end was cut by 1 base, the J end by 5 bases, with 22 bases between.

Source: alloreactive CD4+ T cells from a mixed lymphocyte reaction culture, taken before intestinal transplant. The subset: CFSE-low proliferating T cells sorted from roughly six-day pre-transplant mixed lymphocyte reaction (GvH or HvG direction). The sequence came from a human patient who received an intestinal transplant. The chain joins TRBV7-9 to TRBJ2-3; no reliable D call. CDR3: CASSLGSRGRVRLDTQYF. In DNA, the CDR3 is TGTGCCAGCAGCTTAGGATCTCGTGGACGGGTCCGTTTAGATACGCAGTATTTT.